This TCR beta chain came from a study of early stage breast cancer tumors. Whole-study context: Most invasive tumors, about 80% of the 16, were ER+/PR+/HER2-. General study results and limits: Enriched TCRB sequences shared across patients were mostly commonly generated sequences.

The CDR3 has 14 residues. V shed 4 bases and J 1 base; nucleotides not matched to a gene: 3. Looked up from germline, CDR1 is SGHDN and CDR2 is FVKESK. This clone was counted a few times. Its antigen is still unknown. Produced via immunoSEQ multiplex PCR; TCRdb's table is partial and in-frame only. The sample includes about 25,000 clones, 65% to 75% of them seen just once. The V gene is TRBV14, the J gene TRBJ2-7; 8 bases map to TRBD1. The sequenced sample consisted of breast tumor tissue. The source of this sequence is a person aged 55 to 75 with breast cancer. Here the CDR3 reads CASSRRQGSYEQYF. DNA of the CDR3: TGTGCCAGCAGCCGTAGACAGGGGTCCTACGAGCAGTACTTC.